This T cell receptor beta chain derives from a study of T cell responses to AZD1222 COVID-19 vaccine. The overall study: Pooled in the analysis were second doses at about 4 or about 12 weeks.

As regards this clone: Its specificity is unknown.

Clones were sequenced by immunoSEQ multiplex PCR, and TCRdb holds only the in-frame ones, with some missing. Of 93,000 or so clones listed, around nine tenths are singletons. General observations from the study: Of spike-specific TCRs, nearly half reportedly target regions left unmutated in variants. Donors in the cohort were predominantly white British and more often female, and clonal diversity was possibly underestimated.

V shed 11 bases and J 5 bases; nucleotides not matched to a gene: 4. There are 14 residues in the CDR3. Germline CDR1 ENHRY, CDR2 SYGVKD. The sequences come from peripheral blood, collected on day 0 of AZD1222 vaccination. This sequence was found in an adult in good health. This rearrangement joins TRBV10-3 to TRBJ2-1; 15 nucleotides line up with TRBD2. In DNA form, the CDR3 reads TGTGCCTCCAGGACTAGCGGGGGGGACAATGAGCAGTTCTTC. Translating gives CASRTSGGDNEQFF.